This T cell receptor (beta chain) was identified during a study of read filtering for tumor transcriptome and immune sequencing. This clonotype was seen repeatedly, ten times or more. Trimming cost V 4 bases and J 7 bases, with 11 bases left between them. The germline V gene encodes CDR1 DFQATT and CDR2 SNEGSKA (reference sequence). The CDR3 covers 13 residues. Molecular barcoded adaptors covering alpha/delta and beta/gamma chains were used on around 400 ng RNA. TCRdb fed the reads into MiXCR, producing one record per CDR3 protein. The repertoire consists of around 40,000 distinct CDR3 sequences, with approximately 15% occurring once and the leading ten covering about 25%.

The TCR sequence derives from a donor at least 40 years old with multiple myeloma. The sequencing input was a population of CD138-negative cells sorted from bone marrow. This chain uses TRBV20-1 with TRBJ1-6; maybe TRBD1 (5 bases). Written as DNA, the CDR3 is TGCAGTGCTAAGGGGTTTCGGAATTCACCCCTCCACTTT. This translates into CSAKGFRNSPLHF.